One and the same sample provided the 29 T cell receptor beta chains below, sequenced in a study of shared clonotypes between healthy human individuals. Clones were sequenced by immunoSEQ multiplex PCR, and TCRdb holds only the in-frame ones, with some missing. The sample lists around 2.1 million clones, 95% occurring once. Sequenced input: naive CD4+ T cells sorted from blood. Described subset: CD45RA+ positively selected. These receptors originate from a man aged 18-30 years in good health.

The J gene is TRBJ1-2, the V gene TRBV6-5, with 8 bases identical to TRBD1. The trim removed 4 bases at V and 8 bases at J, leaving 6 bases unmatched. The germline CDR1 and CDR2 sequences are MNHEY and SVGAGI. This CDR3 has 13 amino acids. CDR3 coding DNA: TGTGCCAGCAGTTCGGACAGGGTCCGGGGCTACACCTTC. Its protein is CASSSDRVRGYTF.

V usage is TRBV10-2 and J usage is TRBJ2-3, with 8 bases identical to TRBD2. V was clipped by 7 bases and J by 2 bases; unmatched bases: 8. The germline V gene encodes CDR1 WSHSY and CDR2 SAAADI. The CDR3 is 15 residues long. CDR3: CASTGSAGDTDTQYF. For the CDR3, the DNA is TGCGCCAGCACAGGGTCAGCGGGAGACACAGATACGCAGTATTTT.

The rearrangement links TRBV4-1 to TRBJ2-4; the D gene is possibly TRBD1 (7 bases). The length of the CDR3 is 15 residues. V dropped 4 bases and J dropped 1 base, with 11 bases sitting between them. Germline V gives CDR1 MGHRA, CDR2 YSYEKL. The CDR3 reads CASSRAGGAKNIQYF. In nucleotides, the CDR3 is TGCGCCAGCAGCCGGGCAGGGGGGGCCAAAAACATTCAGTACTTC.

This clone showed up just once. J is TRBJ1-5 and V is TRBV11-2; D unresolved. CDR1 SGHAT and CDR2 FQNNGV come from the germline V gene. The V end was cut by 5 bases, the J end by 3 bases, with 14 bases between. This CDR3 region has 15 residues. The CDR3 region has the DNA TGTGCCAGCAGCCTTACGGGCGGGCACAATCAGCCCCAGCATTTT. Its protein is CASSLTGGHNQPQHF.

This rearrangement joins TRBV18 to TRBJ1-2; D not resolved. CDR1 is KGHSH, CDR2 LQKENI, per germline. The V end was cut by 6 bases, the J end by 4 bases, with 12 bases between. The CDR3 covers 13 residues. CDR3 coding DNA: TGTGCCAGCTCGTCCGCTTGGGGCTATGGCTACACCTTC. Amino acid sequence: CASSSAWGYGYTF.

On this clone: Other DNA variants within this sample encode the same CDR3. The V and J genes are TRBV6-5 and TRBJ2-7; weak D call: TRBD1 (6 bases). Per germline, CDR1 MNHEY and CDR2 SVGAGI. V gave up 8 bases and J gave up 4 bases, with 9 bases separating them. This CDR3 is 11 amino acids long. CDR3 DNA sequence: TGTGCCAGCTCTAGGGGGTACGAGCAGTACTTC. It specifies CASSRGYEQYF.

The V gene is TRBV30, the J gene TRBJ2-7; weak D call: TRBD2 (6 bases). Germline CDR1 is GTSNPN and CDR2 is SVGIG (reference sequence). The CDR3 sequence is 14 residues long. Trimming cost V 2 bases and J 1 base, with 12 bases left between them. This CDR3 is CAWSIVRGSYEQYF. CDR3 bases: TGTGCCTGGAGTATCGTCCGGGGGTCCTACGAGCAGTACTTC.

The chain couples TRBV11-2 to TRBJ2-1, with 11 bases lining up with TRBD1. CDR1 SGHAT and CDR2 FQNNGV come from the germline V gene. This CDR3 contains 16 residues. V shed 7 bases, J shed 5 bases, and the junction held 10 bases outside the gene matches. Here the CDR3 reads CASTKLRDRGDNEQFF. CDR3 nucleotides: TGTGCCAGCACAAAACTTAGGGACAGGGGGGACAATGAGCAGTTCTTC.

The genes are TRBV11-1 and TRBJ2-2; D possibly corresponds to TRBD1 (6 bases). Trimming cost V 6 bases and J 4 bases, with 12 bases left between them. CDR1 and CDR2 (germline): SGHAT, FQDESV (reference sequence). The CDR3 is 14 residues long. CDR3 in amino acids: CASRWTVSTGELFF. The CDR3 DNA follows: TGTGCCAGCAGGTGGACAGTGAGCACCGGGGAGCTGTTTTTT.

A word on this clone: This CDR3 is also generated by other DNA sequences in the sample. The V call is TRBV6-6, the J call TRBJ1-2; D unclear. The CDR3 has 13 residues. The germline gives CDR1 MNHNY, CDR2 SVGAGI (reference sequence). The V end was cut by 4 bases, the J end by 2 bases, with 8 bases between. The CDR3 region is CASSLDGNYGYTF. The CDR3 region has the DNA TGTGCCAGCAGTTTGGACGGGAACTATGGCTACACCTTC.

This clone occurred once. The chain employs TRBV5-6 and TRBJ2-5; no clear D. The ends were cut back, 4 bases at V and 7 bases at J, with 17 bases in the middle. The CDR3 is made up of 14 amino acids. The germline gives CDR1 SGHDT, CDR2 YYEEEE. The DNA for the CDR3 is TGTGCCAGCAGCCGAACCGCGATTCTGGGGACCCAGTACTTC. The encoded protein is CASSRTAILGTQYF. Full variable domain (missing parts from reference TRBV5-6 and TRBJ2-5): DAGVTQSPTHLIKTRGQQVTLRCSPKSGHDTVSWYQQALGQGPQFIFQYYEEEERQRGNFPDRFSGHQFPNYSSELNVNALLLGDSALYLCASSRTAILGTQYFGPGTRLLVL.

The chain joins TRBV10-3 to TRBJ2-7; 10 bases map to TRBD1. V shed 11 bases, J shed 4 bases, and the junction held 8 bases outside the gene matches. The CDR3 spans 13 residues. CDR1 and CDR2 (germline): ENHRY, SYGVKD. As DNA, the CDR3 is TGTGCCGCCAAGACAGGGGGCGGGTACGAGCAGTACTTC. Translated: CAAKTGGGYEQYF.

The V gene is TRBV5-1, the J gene TRBJ2-7; D gene uncertain. Deletions cut 5 bases from V and 4 bases from J, with 10 bases between. CDR3 size: 12 residues. The germline V gene encodes CDR1 SGHRS and CDR2 YFSETQ. CDR3 DNA: TGCGCCAGCAGAGACACTCGTTACGAGCAGTACTTC. Amino acids: CASRDTRYEQYF.

The rearrangement uses TRBV5-7 and TRBJ2-7, with D tentatively TRBD1 or TRBD2 (5 bases each). TRBV5-7 is annotated as an ORF whose role is uncertain. The CDR3 is 15 residues long. V lost 3 bases to trimming and J lost 1 base, with 14 bases between them. DNA for the CDR3: TGTGCCAGCAGCTGGGGCAAGCGGCTATCCTACGAGCAGTACTTC. It codes for CASSWGKRLSYEQYF.

The chain combines TRBV5-4 with TRBJ2-7, with 7 bases aligning to TRBD1. V was clipped by 4 bases and J by 5 bases; unmatched bases: 6. The CDR3 consists of 13 residues. Per the germline V gene, CDR1 is SGHNT and CDR2 is YYREEE (reference sequence). This CDR3 is CASSMTGSHEQYF. As DNA, the CDR3 is TGTGCCAGCAGCATGACAGGGTCTCACGAGCAGTACTTC.

The V and J genes are TRBV5-4 and TRBJ2-1; possibly TRBD2 for D (5 bases). The germline gives CDR1 SGHNT, CDR2 YYREEE (reference sequence). The V gene lost 4 bases and the J gene lost 8 bases, with 19 bases spanning the gap. The CDR3 covers 15 residues. As DNA, the CDR3 is TGTGCCAGCAGCGCCGACGGAGGCCTTTACCATGAGCAGTTCTTC. Translation: CASSADGGLYHEQFF.

This chain connects TRBV6-6 to TRBJ2-4; D remains ambiguous. Between the trimmed V and J ends, which lost 4 bases and 9 bases, there was a span of 13 bases. Looked up from germline, CDR1 is MNHNY and CDR2 is SVGAGI (reference sequence). This CDR3 is 13 amino acids long. CDR3 sequence reads: CASSSTAFIIQYF. The CDR3 DNA reads TGTGCCAGCAGTTCGACTGCATTCATCATTCAGTACTTC.

This chain links TRBV19 with TRBJ1-1; the D gene is possibly TRBD1 (5 bases). Trimming pared 6 bases from V and 4 bases from J, leaving 18 bases between. Germline CDR1 reads LNHDA; CDR2 reads SQIVND (reference sequence). The CDR3 sequence is 15 residues long. The CDR3 region is CASRWGRRLGTEAFF. CDR3 coding DNA: TGTGCCAGTAGATGGGGGAGGAGACTAGGCACTGAAGCTTTCTTT.

The V call is TRBV4-1, the J call TRBJ1-5; 7 bases are a match to TRBD1. Looked up from germline, CDR1 is MGHRA and CDR2 is YSYEKL. This CDR3 comprises 13 residues. V trimming: 8 bases; J trimming: 3 bases; junction bases outside the gene matches: 4. The CDR3 DNA reads as TGCGCCAGCCAGGGGGGGCTCAATCAGCCCCAGCATTTT. Encoded protein: CASQGGLNQPQHF.

Turning to this clone: The sample contains more than one DNA sequence encoding this CDR3. J is TRBJ1-1 and V is TRBV30; D call uncertain. V lost 5 bases, J lost 2 bases, and 9 bases lay in between. In germline, CDR1 is GTSNPN, CDR2 SVGIG (reference sequence). CDR3 length: 12 residues. The DNA of the CDR3 is TGTGCCTGGGGACCGGGAAACACTGAAGCTTTCTTT. Translation: CAWGPGNTEAFF. The full variable domain, with the rest looked up from reference TRBV30 and TRBJ1-1, is SQTIHQWPATLVQPVGSPLSLECTVEGTSNPNLYWYRQAAGRGLQLLFYSVGIGQISSEVPQNLSASRPQDRQFILSSKKLLLSDSGFYLCAWGPGNTEAFFGQGTRLTVV.

The V gene is TRBV4-1, the J gene TRBJ2-5; 8 bases map to TRBD2. Germline V CDR1 and CDR2: MGHRA, YSYEKL. V lost 0 bases and J lost 5; bases outside the gene matches: 8. The CDR3 loop spans 16 amino acids. CDR3 nucleotide sequence: TGCGCCAGCAGCCAAGACGGCGGGGGGCTAGGTGAGACCCAGTACTTC. It is translated as CASSQDGGGLGETQYF.

This rearrangement joins TRBV20-1 to TRBJ2-1, with unresolved D. Germline V gives CDR1 DFQATT, CDR2 SNEGSKA (reference sequence). V was shortened by 4 bases and J by 4 bases, with 5 bases between the two germline ends. CDR3 length: 11 residues. The CDR3 spells CSANLYNEQFF. The CDR3 coding sequence is TGCAGTGCTAACCTGTACAATGAGCAGTTCTTC.

Details on this clone: The sample holds other DNA sequences that translate to the same CDR3. The chain joins TRBV18 to TRBJ2-7, with TRBD1 identical over 11 bases. Germline V gives CDR1 KGHSH, CDR2 LQKENI. The length of the CDR3 is 14 residues. V lost 3 bases and J lost 4; bases outside the gene matches: 2. The CDR3 sequence is CASSPGTGGYEQYF. CDR3 bases: TGTGCCAGCTCACCCGGGACAGGGGGATACGAGCAGTACTTC.

Comment on this clone: The sample holds other DNA sequences that translate to the same CDR3. The genes are TRBV7-9 and TRBJ2-3, with D possibly TRBD1 on 7 matching bases. This CDR3 region has 15 residues. V lost 1 base, J lost 3 bases, and 11 bases lay in between. In germline, CDR1 is SEHNR, CDR2 FQNEAQ (reference sequence). The CDR3 bases are TGTGCCAGCAGCTTAGGGGCAGGGGGGACAGATACGCAGTATTTT. Residues: CASSLGAGGTDTQYF.

This sequence joins TRBV27 and TRBJ2-5; D may be TRBD1 or TRBD2 (5 bases each). V was pared by 6 bases and J by 7 bases, with 18 bases between. The CDR3 runs to 14 residues. Germline CDR1 reads MNHEY; CDR2 reads SMNVEV (reference sequence). The DNA of the CDR3 is TGTGCCAGCAGACAACTTGGGGGAGTTCGGACCCAGTACTTC. Protein sequence: CASRQLGGVRTQYF.

The J gene is TRBJ2-1, the V gene TRBV27; unclear D gene. This CDR3 is 12 amino acids long. V was trimmed by 8 bases and J by 9 bases, leaving 14 bases between them. The germline gives CDR1 MNHEY, CDR2 SMNVEV (reference sequence). CDR3 sequence: CASFAVGSEQFF. In DNA, the CDR3 is TGTGCCAGCTTCGCCGTCGGAAGTGAGCAGTTCTTC.

V and J are TRBV5-1 and TRBJ1-3; D is unresolved. CDR3 length: 15 amino acids. Trimming stripped 0 bases from V and 0 bases from J, with 7 bases between. From germline, CDR1 is SGHRS and CDR2 YFSETQ. The CDR3 loop reads CASSLAPRSGNTIYF. DNA of the CDR3: TGCGCCAGCAGCTTGGCACCGCGCTCTGGAAACACCATATATTTT.

The CDR3 region has the DNA TGTGCCAGCAGCTCTTGGTTGGGTGGGGCCAACGTCCTGACTTTC. This gives the protein CASSSWLGGANVLTF. This chain connects TRBV5-5 to TRBJ2-6; D gene uncertain. Trimming removed 3 bases from V and 3 bases from J, with 10 bases in between. The CDR3 runs 15 residues. Looked up from germline, CDR1 is SGHKS and CDR2 is YYEKEE (reference sequence). Complete variable domain (other parts from reference TRBV5-5 and TRBJ2-6): DAGVTQSPTHLIKTRGQQVTLRCSPISGHKSVSWYQQVLGQGPQFIFQYYEKEERGRGNFPDRFSARQFPNYSSELNVNALLLGDSALYLCASSSWLGGANVLTFGAGSRLTVL.

J is TRBJ1-2 and V is TRBV7-9; no clear D gene. Trimming removed 5 bases from V and 1 base from J, with 8 bases in between. Germline V gene sequence: CDR1 SEHNR, CDR2 FQNEAQ (reference sequence). The CDR3 has 13 amino acids. The CDR3 DNA reads as TGTGCCAGCAGCCCTGACATTAACTATGGCTACACCTTC. The encoded protein is CASSPDINYGYTF.